One sample yielded the 20 T cell receptor beta chains listed below, sequenced in a study of low-dose radiotherapy and immunotherapy resistance in tumors. First-strand cDNA used TRAV- and TRBV-specific primers, covering alpha and beta chains. The PCR that amplified TCRs ran for about 20 cycles, relying on a constant-region primer and a V-primer adapter. Via MiXCR, TCRdb re-called the reads, giving one row per CDR3 protein. This table holds 70,000 to 95,000 distinct CDR3 sequences, 15% to 20% found once. Specified time point: before trial treatment. The material was PBMCs, obtained before treatment. These receptors all come from a male donor with prostate cancer.

Many counts were recorded for this clonotype. V and J are TRBV11-3 and TRBJ2-7; D not resolved. Trimming took off 1 base at V and 2 bases at J, with 6 bases between the two ends. The germline gives CDR1 SGHNT, CDR2 YENEEA. This CDR3 spans 13 amino acids. The CDR3 DNA follows: TGTGCCAGCAGCTTAGGGGTGGCCTACGAGCAGTACTTC. It codes for CASSLGVAYEQYF.

This clonotype was found many times. The rearrangement uses TRBV2 and TRBJ1-5, with 7 bases identical to TRBD1. Germline V lookup: CDR1 SNHLY, CDR2 FYNNEI. There are 14 residues in the CDR3. V shed 8 bases, J shed 2 bases, and the junction held 6 bases outside the gene matches. This chain's CDR3 is CASSTGVGNQPQHF. The CDR3 region has the DNA TGTGCCAGCTCCACAGGGGTAGGCAATCAGCCCCAGCATTTT.

This clonotype appeared a few times. The chain combines TRBV5-8 with TRBJ2-3, with a weak D call TRBD1 (7 bases). This CDR3 contains 15 residues. From germline, CDR1 is SGHTS and CDR2 YDEGEE. V lost 2 bases to trimming and J lost 4 bases, with 14 bases between them. The CDR3 loop is CASSFFQGGPDTQYF. The DNA for the CDR3 is TGTGCCAGCAGCTTCTTCCAGGGGGGACCAGATACGCAGTATTTT.

This clonotype was detected ten times or more. The CDR3 loop is CASIRSAGWETQYF. CDR3 sequence (DNA): TGTGCCAGCATACGGTCCGCAGGGTGGGAGACCCAGTACTTC. The chain employs TRBV2 and TRBJ2-5; maybe TRBD1 (5 bases). Germline lookup yields CDR1 SNHLY and CDR2 FYNNEI. Trimming took 7 bases from V and 5 from J, leaving 17 bases between them. CDR3 size: 14 residues.

This clonotype was counted at least ten times. The chain carries TRBV5-1 and TRBJ2-5; D uncertain. CDR1 and CDR2 from the germline V gene are SGHRS and YFSETQ. The CDR3 contains 13 residues. Trimming left V 2 bases short and J 1 base short, with 6 bases between. CDR3 bases: TGCGCCAGCAGCTTCGCACCCCAAGAGACCCAGTACTTC. Encoded protein: CASSFAPQETQYF.

This clonotype has a count of ten or more. V and J are TRBV19 and TRBJ1-6; the match to TRBD1 covers 7 bases. Germline V gene data show CDR1 as LNHDA and CDR2 as SQIVND (reference sequence). Trimming took 3 bases from V and 11 from J; bases not matched to a gene: 4. This CDR3 is built from 13 residues. The CDR3 sequence is CASSMTGMTPLHF. The CDR3 DNA follows: TGTGCCAGTAGTATGACAGGGATGACACCCCTCCACTTT.

This clonotype has at least ten counts. This rearrangement joins TRBV5-1 to TRBJ2-2; a possible D gene is TRBD2 (5 bases). Germline assignment: CDR1 SGHRS and CDR2 YFSETQ. This CDR3 is 16 amino acids long. Trimming took 0 bases from V and 5 from J, leaving 14 bases between them. The chain's CDR3 is CASSLDGGSGTGELFF. The CDR3 coding sequence is TGCGCCAGCAGCTTGGACGGAGGAAGTGGAACCGGGGAGCTGTTTTTT.

This clonotype appeared many times. V gene TRBV9 combines with J gene TRBJ2-5, with 7 positions matching TRBD1. CDR1 and CDR2 (germline): SGDLS, YYNGEE. There are 14 residues in the CDR3. Germline trimming cut 0 bases from V and 4 bases from J; bases unmatched to any gene: 3. The CDR3 nucleotides are TGTGCCAGCAGCGTAGACGGGACAGTAGAGACCCAGTACTTC. Translating it yields CASSVDGTVETQYF.

A note on this clonotype: This is likely an artifact of a read error, given a far larger clone one base away. The chain links TRBV6-1 to TRBJ2-3; TRBD2 is a possible D gene (6 bases). CDR1 MNHNS and CDR2 SASEGT come from the germline V gene. V gave up 8 bases and J gave up 5 bases, with 23 bases separating them. The CDR3 runs to 16 residues. The CDR3 bases are TGTGCCAGCTCAGAAAGGAGGGAGATTGTTGGAGATACGCAGTATTTT. Its protein is CASSERREIVGDTQYF.

In the case of this clonotype: One base separates it from a far larger clone, so it is likely a read error. The chain is built from TRBV5-1 and TRBJ2-1; D is possibly TRBD1 or TRBD2 (5 bases each). In germline, CDR1 is SGHRS, CDR2 YFSETQ. The CDR3 consists of 15 residues. Trimming removed 0 bases at V and 13 bases at J, with 20 bases between. The CDR3 sequence: CASSLEWGREETQFF. The CDR3 DNA follows: TGCGCCAGCAGCTTGGAGTGGGGGAGAGAAGAGACCCAGTTCTTC.

This clonotype appeared many times. The V and J genes are TRBV29-1 and TRBJ1-2; D might be TRBD1 (6 bases). The CDR3 runs 12 residues. CDR1 and CDR2 (germline): SQVTM, ANQGSEA. Trimming left V 2 bases short and J 5 bases short, with 9 bases between. The CDR3 bases are TGCAGCGTTGAAAGGCAGGGGTATGGCTACACCTTC. As protein: CSVERQGYGYTF.

This clonotype was picked up many times. This chain uses TRBV7-3 with TRBJ2-1; D remains ambiguous. Germline lookup yields CDR1 SGHTA and CDR2 FQGTGA. The CDR3 length is 14 residues. With 5 bases removed from V and 2 bases from J, the gap between germline ends came to 10 bases. For the CDR3, the DNA is TGTGCCAGCAGCCCCCGTGGAGCCTACAATGAGCAGTTCTTC. Residues: CASSPRGAYNEQFF.

Comments on this clonotype: A read error is likely here: a far larger clone is one base away. This rearrangement joins TRBV5-1 to TRBJ2-1, with D perhaps TRBD2 (5 bases). Trimming removed 0 bases at V and 10 bases at J, with 14 bases between. The CDR3 runs 14 residues. CDR1 and CDR2 (germline): SGHRS, YFSETQ. As DNA, the CDR3 is TGCGCCAGCAGCTTGGACGGGAACGTCTACGAGCAGTTCTTC. This gives the protein CASSLDGNVYEQFF.

This chain connects TRBV18 to TRBJ1-5, with D perhaps TRBD1 (6 bases). The CDR3 contains 14 residues. The V end was cut by 6 bases, the J end by 3 bases, with 12 bases between. Germline CDR1 KGHSH, CDR2 LQKENI. As DNA, the CDR3 is TGTGCCAGCTCCGGACAGAGATACAATCAGCCCCAGCATTTT. It encodes CASSGQRYNQPQHF.

Concerning this clonotype: Since a much larger clone is just one base distant, this may be a read error. The V gene is TRBV4-1, the J gene TRBJ1-2; D not resolved. The CDR3 loop spans 12 amino acids. CDR1 is MGHRA, CDR2 YSYEKL, per germline. DNA of the CDR3: TGCGCCAGCAGCCAAGCTAACTATGACTACACCTTC. Translating it yields CASSQANYDYTF.

This clonotype appeared many times. V is TRBV20-1 and J is TRBJ2-3; D gene unclear. This CDR3 spans 16 amino acids. CDR1 DFQATT and CDR2 SNEGSKA come from the germline V gene (reference sequence). V was shortened by 5 bases and J by 0 bases, with 18 bases between the two germline ends. CDR3 DNA: TGCAGTGCTGATGAACGGAACCCGAAGAGCACAGATACGCAGTATTTT. It yields the protein CSADERNPKSTDTQYF.

This clonotype was recorded at least ten times. The rearrangement joins TRBV7-6 to TRBJ1-2; 9 bases line up with TRBD1. This CDR3 spans 16 amino acids. Germline assignment: CDR1 SGHVS and CDR2 FNYEAQ. The J segment lost 3 bases and the V segment lost 5 bases, leaving 10 bases of the junction unmatched. The CDR3 sequence is CASSRTGGEFDYGYTF. The CDR3 DNA is TGTGCCAGCAGCCGAACAGGGGGCGAGTTTGACTATGGCTACACCTTC.

This clonotype appeared a single time. As DNA, the CDR3 is TGTGCCAGCAGGGGGGGTCCGGAGACCCAGTACTTC. Translating gives CASRGGPETQYF. V is TRBV28 and J is TRBJ2-5; a weak D match, TRBD2 (6 bases). The V end was cut by 6 bases, the J end by 5 bases, with 10 bases between. The germline V gene encodes CDR1 MDHEN and CDR2 SYDVKM. The CDR3 loop spans 12 amino acids.

Ten or more counts support this clonotype. The rearrangement links TRBV20-1 to TRBJ1-3; weak D call: TRBD1 (6 bases). Germline assignment: CDR1 DFQATT and CDR2 SNEGSKA (reference sequence). There are 14 residues in the CDR3. V was pared by 6 bases and J by 3 bases, with 15 bases between. The CDR3 protein is CSARAHRDGNTIYF. The CDR3 DNA is TGCAGTGCAAGGGCTCACAGGGATGGAAACACCATATATTTT.

This clonotype was counted ten times or more. The chain links TRBV5-1 to TRBJ2-7, with no clear D. Germline CDR1 SGHRS, CDR2 YFSETQ. V shed 0 bases and J shed 1 base, with 11 bases lying between them. The CDR3 runs 15 residues. The CDR3 region has the DNA TGCGCCAGCAGCTTGGATGTGGGTAATTCCTACGAGCAGTACTTC. Translating it yields CASSLDVGNSYEQYF.